The following is a TCR beta chain sequence with its context. This clone was recorded only once. Its binding antigen is unknown. The input lacks base qualities; no much larger clone sits a single base away. TCRbeta CDR3 regions were amplified from genomic DNA by means of the immunoSEQ Assay, a bias-controlled multiplex PCR. In the original analysis: Nucleated cell counts per sample were estimated from amplification of reference gene primers within the assay. To quantify the absolute abundance of each unique TCRbeta CDR3 rearrangement, sequence reads were collapsed and filtered. For each sample, productive Simpson clonality was calculated as the square root of Simpson's diversity index over productive rearrangements. TCRdb carries this immuneACCESS record with in-frame sequences only. Its versions omit some clonotypes, under half of them owing to an unresolved V gene in the studies checked, with the rest unexplained. V and J calls and clone size follow that table, whereas D and trimming were derived from the DNA. The sample data list roughly 280,000 clones, and less than 90% of these were observed just once. The ten largest clones represent 3.5% to 5.5% of the sample.

Samples from volunteer blood donors who had recovered from COVID-19 were contributed by a second Seattle source. The collaborating institutions used their own protocols to collect whole blood in K2EDTA tubes. For TCRbeta analysis, collaborator samples were shipped as frozen whole blood, as isolated PBMCs, or as DNA extracted from either sample type. This sample was taken from a study of blood T cell repertoires in COVID-19 (dated by TCRdb to the early 2020s). Regarding the study in general: Samples covering the acute and convalescent phases of COVID-19 were provided by collaborators in the United States, Italy and Spain. The prospective study material was composed of cDNA or gDNA derived from T cells, B-cell-depleted T cells, or PBMCs. Subjects who had been exposed to COVID-19, were actively infected with it, or had recovered from it provided the deeply sampled blood TCRbeta repertoires that made up the dataset. The repertoires were released in a freely available public database meant as a resource for research on the immune response to SARS-CoV-2. The samples were drawn from the first 160 participants of the ongoing ImmuneRACE study and from 950 to 1,500 subjects provided by 6 global collaborators. Nearly every sample came with metadata listing a de-identified subject ID, COVID-19 status, age in years and sex. Where HLA class I and class II types were available, the types were taken from metadata supplied by the sample provider, not from assay-based typing.

Here is what the overall study found, with its caveats: How much clinical and demographic metadata was included differed by source and by participant, and the metadata was provided uncurated.

This clonotype was sampled from a man in his sixties who had recovered from COVID-19. Input material: peripheral blood.

The DNA is as follows: TGTGCCAGCAGTCGGGAAAGGTCCCACAATGAGCAGTTCTTC. Its coded protein is CASSRERSHNEQFF. Recombination linked TRBV2 to TRBJ2-1; a weak D assignment points to TRBD2 (5 bases agree). Spanning cysteine to phenylalanine, the CDR3 consists of 14 amino acids. Left in the record is the CDR3 DNA by itself, 42 bases read in frame from the first base. V gives up 5 bases and J gives up 5 bases, and the segment between their germline ends measures 13 bases. The germline V gene supplies CDR1 SNHLY and CDR2 FYNNEI.